This TCR beta chain was captured by sequencing in a study of naive and memory T cell subsets. Study-wide findings and caveats: Possibly reflecting memory cells re-expressing CD45RA, a few larger clonotypes occurred in naive repertoires, especially CD8. No ground truth validated the naive and memory repertoire findings. Clonotypes are single alpha or beta chains, not paired receptors.

This clonotype was counted between two and nine times. Its matching antigen is unknown. The ends lost 11 bases at V and 0 bases at J; junction bases unmatched: 10. The CDR3 is 15 amino acids. Germline assignment: CDR1 LNHNV and CDR2 YYDKDF (reference sequence). Two oligonucleotides, mixed equimolar, formed the beta constant-region primer covering TRBC1 and TRBC2. Ligated cDNA was amplified by four rounds of PCR with nested alpha and beta constant-region primers and SP2. Via MiXCR, TCRdb re-called the UMI-ligation and nested PCR reads, giving one row per CDR3 protein. Of under 150,000 distinct CDR3 sequences detected, approximately 20% appear once; the ten largest clones hold roughly 0.68%.

This TCR came from a human donor in good health. The sequenced material came from naive CD8+ T cells from blood. The chain combines TRBV15 with TRBJ2-3; 8 nucleotides line up with TRBD1. The CDR3 protein is CAPPPDRVSTDTQYF. For the CDR3, the DNA is TGTGCCCCCCCCCCGGACAGGGTTAGCACAGATACGCAGTATTTT.